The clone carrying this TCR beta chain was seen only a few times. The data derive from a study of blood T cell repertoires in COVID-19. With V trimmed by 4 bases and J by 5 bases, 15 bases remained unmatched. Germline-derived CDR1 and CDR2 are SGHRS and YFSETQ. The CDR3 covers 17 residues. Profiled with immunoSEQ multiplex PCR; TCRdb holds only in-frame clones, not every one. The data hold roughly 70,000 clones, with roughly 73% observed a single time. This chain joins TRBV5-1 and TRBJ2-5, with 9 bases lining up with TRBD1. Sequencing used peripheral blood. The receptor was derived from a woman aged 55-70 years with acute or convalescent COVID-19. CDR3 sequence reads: CASSLGTGSPLRETQYF. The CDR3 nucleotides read TGCGCCAGCAGCCTCGGGACAGGGAGCCCCCTCCGGGAGACCCAGTACTTC.